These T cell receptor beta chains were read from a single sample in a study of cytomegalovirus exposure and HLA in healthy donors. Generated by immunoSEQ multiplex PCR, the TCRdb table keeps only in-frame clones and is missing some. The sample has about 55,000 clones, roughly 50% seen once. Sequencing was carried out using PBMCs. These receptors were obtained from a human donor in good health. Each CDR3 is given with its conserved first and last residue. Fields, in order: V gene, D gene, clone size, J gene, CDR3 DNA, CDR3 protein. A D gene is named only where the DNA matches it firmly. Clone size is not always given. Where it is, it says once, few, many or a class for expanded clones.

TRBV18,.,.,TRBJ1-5,TGTGCCAGCTCACCGGGGGGGGCGAGGGTGCAGCCCCAGCATTTT,CASSPGGARVQPQHF
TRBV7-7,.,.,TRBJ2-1,TGTGCTAGCAGCTTGTACGAGGGAGCTGAGCAGTTCTTC,CASSLYEGAEQFF
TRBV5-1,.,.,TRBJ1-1,TGCGCCAGCAGCCCATCAGGGGCAGCTGAAGCTTTCTTT,CASSPSGAAEAFF
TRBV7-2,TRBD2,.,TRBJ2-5,TGTGCCAGCAGCTTCGGCGGGGGACGCCCTGAGACCCAGTACTTC,CASSFGGGRPETQYF
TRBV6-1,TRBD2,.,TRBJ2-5,TGTGCCAGCCAACCGGGACTAGCTACAGAGACCCAGTACTTC,CASQPGLATETQYF
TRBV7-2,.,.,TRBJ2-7,TGTGCCAGCAGCTTAAGTTTGTTAGTGGGGGGAATAGGCTACGAGCAGTACTTC,CASSLSLLVGGIGYEQYF
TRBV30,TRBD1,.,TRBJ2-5,TGTGCCTGGGATGAAACAGGGGGGAAGCAAGAGACCCAGTACTTC,CAWDETGGKQETQYF
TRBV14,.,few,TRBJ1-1,TGTGCCAGCAGTCTCCAGGGGATAAGAACGACTGAAGCTTTCTTT,CASSLQGIRTTEAFF
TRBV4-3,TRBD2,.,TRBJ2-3,TGCGCCAGCAGCCACGATAGCGGGGGGGCGTCAGATACGCAGTATTTT,CASSHDSGGASDTQYF
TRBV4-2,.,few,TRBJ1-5,TGTGCCAGCAGCCCTGACCGACATAGCAATCAGCCCCAGCATTTT,CASSPDRHSNQPQHF
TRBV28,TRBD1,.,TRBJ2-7,TGTGCCAGCAGTTTAGGCCCGGACAGGGACGAGCAGTACTTC,CASSLGPDRDEQYF
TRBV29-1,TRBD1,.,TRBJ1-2,TGCAGCGTTGAGGACCTACAGGGGGCGATTGGCTACACCTTC,CSVEDLQGAIGYTF
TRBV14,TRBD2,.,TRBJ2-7,TGTGCCAGCAGCCCTCGGGGGGGGCTGGACACCTACGAGCAGTACTTC,CASSPRGGLDTYEQYF
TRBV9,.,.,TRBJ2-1,TGTGCCAGCAGCGTAACGAGACTACCTTACAATGAGCAGTTCTTC,CASSVTRLPYNEQFF
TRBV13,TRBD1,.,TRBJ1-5,TGTGCCAGCAGCTCCCGTGGGACAGGGGTTAATCAGCCCCAGCATTTT,CASSSRGTGVNQPQHF
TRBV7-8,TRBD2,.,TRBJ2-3,TGTGCCAGCAGCTCAGGACTAGCGGGGAGGGGCGCGCAGTATTTT,CASSSGLAGRGAQYF
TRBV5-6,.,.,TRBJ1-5,TGTGCCAGCAGCTTGGGGAGAAATCAGCCCCAGCATTTT,CASSLGRNQPQHF
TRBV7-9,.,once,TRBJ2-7,TGTGCCAGCAGCTTAGGGACAGCAGGGCCCTACGAGCAGTACTTC,CASSLGTAGPYEQYF
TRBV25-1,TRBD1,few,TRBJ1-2,TGTGCCAGCAGTCCCCTCTGGGACAGCTATGGCTACCCCTTC,CASSPLWDSYGYPF
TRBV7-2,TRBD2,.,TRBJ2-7,TGTGCCAGCAGCCAGGGACTATCCGCCTACGAGCAGTACTTC,CASSQGLSAYEQYF
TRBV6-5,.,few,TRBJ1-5,TGTGCCAGCAGAGCGGGACGGGCGGGGCCCCAGCATTTT,CASRAGRAGPQHF
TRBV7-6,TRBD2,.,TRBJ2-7,TGTGCCAGCAGCTCCCGCCCTAGCGGGGAAGGCGAGCAGTACTTC,CASSSRPSGEGEQYF
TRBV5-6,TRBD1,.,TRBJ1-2,TGTGCCAGCAGCTCGTCCGGGACAGGGGGCTATCTGGGAGGCTACACCTTC,CASSSSGTGGYLGGYTF
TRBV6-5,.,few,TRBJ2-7,TGTGCCAGCAGGCCCCGCGGGCCACGGGCCTACGAGCAGTACTTC,CASRPRGPRAYEQYF
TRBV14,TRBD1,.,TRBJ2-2,TGTGCCAGCAGCCAACCGACAGGGAGCACCGGGGAGCTGTTTTTT,CASSQPTGSTGELFF
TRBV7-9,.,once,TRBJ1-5,TGTGCCAGCAGCTTAGCGAGTCAGCCCCAGCATTTT,CASSLASQPQHF
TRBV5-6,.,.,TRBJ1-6,TGTGCCAGCAGCACCAACTTATTAAATTCACCCCTCCACTTT,CASSTNLLNSPLHF
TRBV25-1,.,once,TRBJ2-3,TGTGCCAGCAGTGAAGGTCCGCGCCCGCAGTATTTT,CASSEGPRPQYF
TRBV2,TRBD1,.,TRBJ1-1,TGTGCCAGCTCCCGGGACAGGAACACTGAAGCTTTCTTT,CASSRDRNTEAFF
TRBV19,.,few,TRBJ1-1,TGTGCCAGTAGGATGGCCGGAGACACTGAAGCTTTCTTT,CASRMAGDTEAFF
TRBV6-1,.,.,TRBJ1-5,TGTGCCAGCAGTGAAGTGCGAAGGGGTCAGCCCCAGCATTTT,CASSEVRRGQPQHF
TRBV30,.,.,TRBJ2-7,TGTGCCTTTCTCAAACAGGGATGGAGCGAGCAGTACTTC,CAFLKQGWSEQYF
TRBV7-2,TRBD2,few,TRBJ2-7,TGTGCCAGCAGCTTTACTAGCGGGGGTTACGAGCAGTACTTC,CASSFTSGGYEQYF
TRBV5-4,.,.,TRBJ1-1,TGTGCCAGCAGCTTGCCCGGCTCCCGGGAGACTGAAGCTTTCTTT,CASSLPGSRETEAFF
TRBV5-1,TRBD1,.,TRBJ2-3,TGCGCCAGCAGCTCAACAGGGGGCAGGGGGGATACGCAGTATTTT,CASSSTGGRGDTQYF
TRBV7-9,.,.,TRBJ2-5,TGTGCCAGCAGCACCACGACTAGGGCCTTAGAGACCCAGTACTTC,CASSTTTRALETQYF
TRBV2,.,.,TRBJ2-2,TGTGCCAGCAAGGGGCAGCAGAACACCGGGGAGCTGTTTTTT,CASKGQQNTGELFF
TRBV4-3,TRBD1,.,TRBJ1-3,TGCGCCAGCAGCCAGATCAGGACAGGGTTAAACACCATATATTTT,CASSQIRTGLNTIYF
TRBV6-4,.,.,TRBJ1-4,TGTGCCAGCAGTTTCACAGCTGCAACTAATGAAAAACTGTTTTTT,CASSFTAATNEKLFF
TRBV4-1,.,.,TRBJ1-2,TGCGCCAGCAGCCAGACACCCTCTAACTATGGCTACACCTTC,CASSQTPSNYGYTF
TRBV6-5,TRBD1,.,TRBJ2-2,TGTGCCAGCAAGAGGGGGCCGAACACCGGGGAGCTGTTTTTT,CASKRGPNTGELFF